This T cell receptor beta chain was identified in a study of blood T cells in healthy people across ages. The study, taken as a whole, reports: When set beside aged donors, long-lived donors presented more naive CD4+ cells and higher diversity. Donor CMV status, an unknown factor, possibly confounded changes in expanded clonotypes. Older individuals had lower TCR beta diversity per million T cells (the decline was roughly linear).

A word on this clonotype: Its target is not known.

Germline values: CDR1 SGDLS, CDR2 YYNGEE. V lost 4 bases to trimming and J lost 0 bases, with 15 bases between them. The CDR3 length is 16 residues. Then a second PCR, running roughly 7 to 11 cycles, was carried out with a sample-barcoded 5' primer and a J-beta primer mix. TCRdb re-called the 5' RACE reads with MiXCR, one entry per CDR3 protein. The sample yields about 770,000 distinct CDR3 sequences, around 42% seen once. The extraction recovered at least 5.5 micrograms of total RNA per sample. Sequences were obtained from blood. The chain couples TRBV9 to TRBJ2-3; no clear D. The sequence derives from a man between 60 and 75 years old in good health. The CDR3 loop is CASSLGESSSTDTQYF. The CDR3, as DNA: TGTGCCAGCAGCCTCGGCGAATCATCGAGCACAGATACGCAGTATTTT.